A single sample gave rise to the 23 T cell receptor beta chains below, sequenced in a study of multiple sclerosis patients with progressive multifocal leukoencephalopathy. The sample's time point: before natalizumab initiation. Sequenced by immunoSEQ multiplex PCR; TCRdb stores in-frame clones only, minus some. The data contain some 30,000 clones, 89% of them singletons. Sequenced: PBMCs. The receptors derive from a human donor with multiple sclerosis.

CDR3 DNA sequence: TGTGCCAGCAGCTTAGAGGTCCAGAACACTGAAGCTTTCTTT. Amino acids: CASSLEVQNTEAFF. J is TRBJ1-1 and V is TRBV7-6; D unresolved. Between the trimmed V and J ends, which lost 1 base and 1 base, there was a span of 7 bases. Germline values: CDR1 SGHVS, CDR2 FNYEAQ. The CDR3 is made up of 14 amino acids.

About this clone itself: Germline is not matched at one junction end, which may reflect a read error. This sequence joins TRBV5-1 and TRBJ2-7, with D possibly being TRBD1 or TRBD2 (5 bases each). In germline, CDR1 is SGHRS, CDR2 YFSETQ. This CDR3 has 14 residues. In DNA form, the CDR3 reads TGTGCCAGCAGCACCCCCGGGGACGGCTACGAGCAGTACTTC. Translation gives CASSTPGDGYEQYF.

The J gene is TRBJ1-3, the V gene TRBV7-2; D unclear. CDR3 size: 13 residues. Germline values: CDR1 SGHTA, CDR2 FQGNSA. Between the trimmed V and J ends, which lost 5 bases and 2 bases, there was a span of 7 bases. The CDR3 nucleotides read TGTGCCAGCAGCCCCCGGCCTGGAAACACCATATATTTT. Translation: CASSPRPGNTIYF.

The rearrangement links TRBV19 to TRBJ1-1; 8 positions match TRBD1. Germline CDR1 is LNHDA and CDR2 is SQIVND (reference sequence). J was trimmed by 5 bases and V by 2 bases; bases with no gene match: 7. The CDR3 is 15 amino acids. The CDR3 coding sequence is TGTGCCAGTAGTATACAGGGGGCGCCGGGTACTGAAGCTTTCTTT. Translated: CASSIQGAPGTEAFF.

The rearrangement joins TRBV7-2 to TRBJ2-1; 7 bases line up with TRBD2. CDR1 is SGHTA, CDR2 FQGNSA, per germline. Trimming took 1 base from V and 4 from J; bases not matched to a gene: 10. CDR3 size: 17 residues. CDR3 in amino acids: CASSLVGGGRGYNEQFF. DNA for the CDR3: TGTGCCAGCAGCTTAGTGGGTGGCGGGAGAGGGTACAATGAGCAGTTCTTC.

This chain uses TRBV27 with TRBJ1-5; 8 positions match TRBD1. V was clipped by 6 bases and J by 2 bases; unmatched bases: 6. Germline lookup yields CDR1 MNHEY and CDR2 SMNVEV (reference sequence). The CDR3 extends over 15 amino acids. CDR3 coding DNA: TGTGCCAGCAGCAGAGGACAGGGCGGCAATCAGCCCCAGCATTTT. Translated: CASSRGQGGNQPQHF.

The chain combines TRBV7-9 with TRBJ1-2; D call uncertain. This CDR3 is built from 13 residues. Germline CDR1 SEHNR, CDR2 FQNEAQ (reference sequence). V shed 5 bases and J shed 4 bases, with 11 bases lying between them. The CDR3 sequence is CASSPTRVYGYTF. The CDR3 coding sequence is TGTGCCAGCAGCCCCACGCGGGTCTATGGCTACACCTTC.

This clone has just one count. The genes are TRBV10-3 and TRBJ1-3; possibly TRBD1 for D (5 bases). The CDR3 sequence is 15 residues long. V lost 0 bases to trimming and J lost 2 bases, with 8 bases between them. Germline CDR1 and CDR2: ENHRY and SYGVKD. In DNA form, the CDR3 reads TGTGCCATCAGTGAGTCGGGGGGTGCTGGAAACACCATATATTTT. Residues: CAISESGGAGNTIYF.

As regards this clone: The junction departs from the called germline gene at one end, perhaps through a read error. The chain recombines TRBV2 with TRBJ2-7; D is unresolved. CDR3 length: 14 amino acids. Germline V lookup: CDR1 SNHLY, CDR2 FYNNEI. The CDR3 DNA reads as TGTGCCAGCAGTGAAGCGCTTAGCTCCCACGAGCAGTACTTC. It is translated as CASSEALSSHEQYF.

This chain joins TRBV7-6 and TRBJ2-7, with TRBD1 identical over 10 bases. The junction had 2 bases not matched to a gene; V was cut back by 4 bases and J by 2 bases. CDR1 SGHVS and CDR2 FNYEAQ come from the germline V gene. The CDR3 contains 14 residues. The CDR3, as DNA: TGTGCCAGCAGCTCCGGGACAGGGGCCTACGAGCAGTACTTC. This translates into CASSSGTGAYEQYF.

The rearrangement links TRBV19 to TRBJ1-2; a possible D gene is TRBD1 (5 bases). Germline V gives CDR1 LNHDA, CDR2 SQIVND (reference sequence). V gave up 4 bases and J gave up 3 bases, with 21 bases separating them. The CDR3 extends over 17 amino acids. The CDR3 DNA reads as TGTGCCAGTAGTAGTCAAGGGGACTGGGGTCTGGACTATGGCTACACCTTC. It codes for CASSSQGDWGLDYGYTF.

The rearrangement joins TRBV5-1 to TRBJ2-3, with no clear D. The CDR3 spans 13 residues. V shed 2 bases and J shed 0 bases, with 4 bases lying between them. CDR1 and CDR2 (germline): SGHRS, YFSETQ. CDR3 in DNA: TGCGCCAGCAGCTTATCTAGCACAGATACGCAGTATTTT. Encoded protein: CASSLSSTDTQYF.

The CDR3 region is CASSLGTGGGEETQYF. Written as DNA, the CDR3 is TGTGCCAGCAGCTTAGGTACGGGAGGGGGTGAAGAGACCCAGTACTTC. The rearrangement uses TRBV7-9 and TRBJ2-5; TRBD2 matches at 8 bases. Germline CDR1 reads SEHNR; CDR2 reads FQNEAQ (reference sequence). CDR3 length: 16 residues. Trimming removed 1 base from V and 3 bases from J; junction bases left unmatched: 7.

The chain employs TRBV4-2 and TRBJ1-2, with D tentatively TRBD1 (5 bases). Germline values: CDR1 LGHNA, CDR2 YNFKEQ. The CDR3 has 14 residues. Trimming cost V 2 bases and J 4 bases, with 11 bases left between them. CDR3 region: CASSQHDRSYGYTF. In DNA, the CDR3 is TGTGCCAGCAGCCAACATGACAGAAGCTATGGCTACACCTTC.

The V and J genes are TRBV5-4 and TRBJ1-1; D remains ambiguous. Germline CDR1 reads SGHNT; CDR2 reads YYREEE (reference sequence). This CDR3 is built from 14 residues. V gave up 0 bases and J gave up 5 bases, with 11 bases separating them. The CDR3 reads CASSLARGITEAFF. CDR3 in DNA: TGTGCCAGCAGCTTGGCTCGGGGTATTACTGAAGCTTTCTTT.

Notes on this clone: At the DNA level, this CDR3 is encoded by other sequences in the same sample as well. The genes are TRBV28 and TRBJ2-1, with 12 bases aligning to TRBD2. Trimming cost V 5 bases and J 7 bases; bases outside gene matches: 6. Germline loops: CDR1 MDHEN, CDR2 SYDVKM. This CDR3 is 15 amino acids long. The DNA of the CDR3 is TGTGCCAGCAGTCAGACTAGCGGGAGATGGAATGAGCAGTTCTTC. Translating gives CASSQTSGRWNEQFF.

This chain joins TRBV7-8 and TRBJ2-3, with 8 nucleotides matching TRBD2. Germline CDR1 is SGHVS and CDR2 is FQNEAQ. The CDR3 length is 16 residues. V lost 5 bases and J lost 6; bases outside the gene matches: 13. CDR3 loop: CASSISSGSKWDTQYF. The CDR3 DNA sequence: TGTGCCAGCAGCATATCGAGCGGGAGTAAGTGGGATACGCAGTATTTT.

The chain uses TRBV5-8 and TRBJ2-5, with D unresolved. The J call may be wrong; the DNA end is better matched by TRBJ2-7. CDR1 and CDR2 from the germline V gene are SGHTS and YDEGEE. The CDR3 totals 13 residues. The CDR3 DNA is TGTGCCAGCTCCCGTGGGAACCTCTACGAGCAGTACTTC. Protein sequence: CASSRGNLYEQYF.

This clone was recorded only once. This sequence joins TRBV10-3 and TRBJ2-1, with D tentatively TRBD1 (7 bases). Germline V gives CDR1 ENHRY, CDR2 SYGVKD. The CDR3 sequence is 15 residues long. V was pared by 4 bases and J by 4 bases, with 14 bases between. CDR3 protein: CAISGWQGGYNEQFF. In DNA form, the CDR3 reads TGTGCCATCAGTGGGTGGCAGGGGGGTTACAATGAGCAGTTCTTC.

This clone has only a few counts. CDR3 amino acids: CAISESGRADGYTF. The DNA for the CDR3 is TGTGCCATCAGTGAGTCGGGCAGGGCCGATGGCTACACCTTC. V gene TRBV10-3 combines with J gene TRBJ1-2; D is perhaps TRBD1 (5 bases). The CDR3 loop spans 14 amino acids. Germline V CDR1 and CDR2: ENHRY, SYGVKD. Trimming left V 0 bases short and J 6 bases short, with 11 bases between.

The rearrangement joins TRBV6-5 to TRBJ1-2, with 7 bases fitting TRBD1. This CDR3 comprises 16 residues. V lost 2 bases to trimming and J lost 3 bases; unmatched junction nucleotides: 9. Germline CDR1 MNHEY, CDR2 SVGAGI. CDR3: CASSYAGQVDYYGYTF. Written as DNA, the CDR3 is TGTGCCAGCAGTTACGCCGGACAGGTTGATTACTATGGCTACACCTTC.

The gene calls are TRBV21-1 and TRBJ2-1; the D call of TRBD2 is as the table states it, not checked on the DNA. TRBV21-1 is reported as a pseudogene. The CDR3 is made up of 16 amino acids. The CDR3: CASSNRTSGRSDEQFF. Here the CDR3 DNA reads TGTGCCAGCAGCAACCGGACTAGCGGGAGATCCGATGAGCAGTTCTTC.

The chain has TRBV15 and TRBJ1-2; maybe TRBD1 (5 bases). Trimming pared 0 bases from V and 6 bases from J, leaving 14 bases between. CDR3 length: 15 residues. CDR1 LNHNV and CDR2 YYDKDF come from the germline V gene (reference sequence). The CDR3 region has the DNA TGTGCCACCAGCAGAGATTGGCAGGGAGCCCATGGCTACACCTTC. Amino acid sequence: CATSRDWQGAHGYTF. The variable domain in full, with the rest retrieved from reference TRBV15 and TRBJ1-2, is DAMVIQNPRYQVTQFGKPVTLSCSQTLNHNVMYWYQQKSSQAPKLLFHYYDKDFNNEADTPDNFQSRRPNTSFCFLDIRSPGLGDTAMYLCATSRDWQGAHGYTFGSGTRLTVV.